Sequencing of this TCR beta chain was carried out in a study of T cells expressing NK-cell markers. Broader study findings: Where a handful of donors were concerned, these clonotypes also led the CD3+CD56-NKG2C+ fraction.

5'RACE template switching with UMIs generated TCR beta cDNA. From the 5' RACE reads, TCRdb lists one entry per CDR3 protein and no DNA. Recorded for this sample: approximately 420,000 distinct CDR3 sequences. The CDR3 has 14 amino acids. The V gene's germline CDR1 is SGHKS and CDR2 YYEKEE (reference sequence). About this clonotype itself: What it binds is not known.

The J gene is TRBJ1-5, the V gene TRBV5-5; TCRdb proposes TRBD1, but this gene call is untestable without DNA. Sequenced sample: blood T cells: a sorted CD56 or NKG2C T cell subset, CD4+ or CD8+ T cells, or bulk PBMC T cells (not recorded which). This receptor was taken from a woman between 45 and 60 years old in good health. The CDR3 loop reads CASSRGQDNQPQHF.